A selection of T cell receptor beta chains follows, all from one sample in a study of radiation and T cells in renal cell carcinoma. This table comes from immunoSEQ multiplex PCR, and its TCRdb copy is limited to in-frame clones, with some not included. Of tens of thousands of clones listed, 75% to 85% were seen once; the top ten hold about 30%. The sequencing here drew on blood, taken from a patient whose treatment included radiotherapy and nephrectomy. The source is a woman in her 70s with renal cell carcinoma. CDR3s include the opening cysteine and the closing phenylalanine or tryptophan. Each record gives: J gene, D gene, V gene, clone size, CDR3 DNA, CDR3 protein. The D gene is left open where the match is weak. Only part of the rows carry a size: once, few, many, or a class if the clone is expanded.

TRBJ2-2	-	TRBV2	few	TGTGCCAGCAGGAGGACAGACGGGGAGCTGTTTTTT	CASRRTDGELFF
TRBJ2-7	-	TRBV5-6	-	TGTGCCAGCACCACAGGGATGGGGGGGGGCTCCTACGAGCAGTACTTC	CASTTGMGGGSYEQYF
TRBJ1-2	TRBD1	TRBV6-5	-	TGTGCCAGCATTCCACACAGGGGAATAAGGGGCTACACCTTC	CASIPHRGIRGYTF
TRBJ1-1	TRBD1	TRBV14	-	TGTGCCAGCAGCCAAGAGATTGGGACAGCTGGGGCTTTCTTT	CASSQEIGTAGAFF
TRBJ2-2	TRBD2	TRBV19	once	TGTGCCAGTACAACTAGCGGAGACACCGGGGAGCTGTTTTTT	CASTTSGDTGELFF
TRBJ2-7	-	TRBV19	-	TGTGCCAGTAGTTCGGACCCGAACTTGGAGTACGAGCAGTACTTC	CASSSDPNLEYEQYF
TRBJ2-1	-	TRBV4-3	-	TGCGCCAGCAGCCTACAGAGATTCAATGAGCAGTTCTTC	CASSLQRFNEQFF
TRBJ1-1	TRBD1	TRBV6-6	-	TGTGCCAGCAGTTACGGGACAGGAGTTGTTGAAGCTTTCTTT	CASSYGTGVVEAFF
TRBJ1-4	-	TRBV18	-	TGTGCCAGCTCACCATGGGACGGGGCAACTAATGAAAAACTGTTTTTT	CASSPWDGATNEKLFF
TRBJ2-5	-	TRBV10-2	-	TGCGCCACCTGCGGCCTACTTGAGGGAGAGACCCAGTACTTC	CATCGLLEGETQYF
TRBJ1-2	-	TRBV7-2	few	TGTGCCAGCAGCTTAGCGGGAGCCAGGGCCAACGGCTACACCTTC	CASSLAGARANGYTF
TRBJ1-1	-	TRBV4-1	-	TGCGCCAGCAGCCCCCATGGCAGGGCAGATGAAGCTTTCTTT	CASSPHGRADEAFF
TRBJ2-1	-	TRBV27	once	TGTGCCAGCAGTTCTTCTACATATGAGCAGTTCTTC	CASSSSTYEQFF
TRBJ1-4	-	TRBV4-1	-	TGCGCCAGCAGCCAAGATATCGGGGGGCGACATGAAAAACTGTTTTTT	CASSQDIGGRHEKLFF
TRBJ2-7	TRBD1	TRBV28	once	TGTGCCAGCAGCCGGGGACAGTACGAGCAGTACTTC	CASSRGQYEQYF
TRBJ2-1	TRBD2	TRBV7-8	-	TGTGCCAGCAGCCCCGGGAGGAGCTCCTACAATGAGCAGTTCTTC	CASSPGRSSYNEQFF